The present entry profiles one T cell receptor (beta chain) with its context. A junction boundary mismatches the germline segment, possibly from a read error. The CDR3 sequence is 16 residues long. Germline assignment: CDR1 SGHRS and CDR2 YFSETQ. These data are taken from a study of cytomegalovirus exposure and HLA in healthy donors. Study summary: As an earlier analysis found, 150 million to 200 million T cells yielded 117 million unique TCR beta sequences.

A multiplex PCR was run with 60 Vbeta primers and 13 Jbeta primers. Sequencing was performed with immunoSEQ multiplex PCR; in TCRdb, only in-frame clones are kept and a portion is missing. The table includes tens of thousands of clones, around 68% detected once. The J gene is TRBJ1-2, the V gene TRBV5-1, with 7 bases lining up with TRBD1. The origin of this receptor is a man aged 40-49 years in good health and CMV-seropositive. Sequencing was done on a sample of PBMCs. CDR3 amino acids: CASSFVVGQLIYGYAF. DNA for the CDR3: TGCGCCAGCAGCTTTGTAGTGGGACAGTTAATCTATGGCTACGCCTTC.